The T cell receptor (beta chain) under discussion was sequenced for a study of response to subunit inactivated influenza vaccine. General study findings and limits: Every seasonal influenza vaccination brings in few new T cells, the authors suggested.

CDR1 is DFQATT, CDR2 SNEGSKA, per germline (reference sequence). The V segment lost 3 bases and the J segment 15 bases; nucleotides outside the gene matches: 7. CDR3 size: 13 residues. One entry per CDR3 protein results from TCRdb running MiXCR on the RT-PCR reads. The table has some 550,000 distinct CDR3 sequences, less than 25% seen once. As for this clonotype: The target antigen is unknown.

The same sample was also used in a study of T cells expressing NK-cell markers. That source reports: Template switching by 5'RACE with UMIs generated the TCR beta cDNA. One of the eight sequenced donors was seronegative, whereas the other seven were HCMV-seropositive.

The chain recombines TRBV20-1 with TRBJ2-1; 14 bases line up with TRBD2. The receptor was isolated from a man aged 45-65 years who received an inactivated influenza vaccine. Sequencing was performed on CD4+ T cells sorted from PBMCs, taken 11 to 12 days after vaccination. The CDR3 DNA is TGCAGTGCTAGTGAAGGGACTAGCGGGAGTCTGTTCTTC. It specifies CSASEGTSGSLFF.